This passage covers 23 T cell receptor beta chains from one sample sequenced in a study of shared clonotypes between healthy human individuals. The protocol was immunoSEQ multiplex PCR, while the TCRdb copy is restricted to in-frame clones and leaves out a portion. The sample contains about 2.3 million clones, just over 90% of which appear only once. Sequencing was performed on naive CD4+ T cells from PBMCs. Subset given: CD45RA+ positively selected. These receptors all stem from a young man in good health. Some clones in this sample may be carry-over from other donors' samples.

The chain combines TRBV5-8 with TRBJ1-1; perhaps TRBD1 as D (6 bases). Trimming left V 4 bases short and J 11 bases short, with 15 bases between. This CDR3 spans 12 amino acids. Germline V lookup: CDR1 SGHTS, CDR2 YDEGEE. CDR3 sequence (DNA): TGTGCCAGCAGCGTGGGGGGGCTTGAGGCTTTCTTT. Translation: CASSVGGLEAFF.

The chain is built from TRBV28 and TRBJ2-2; D might be TRBD2 (6 bases). Germline assignment: CDR1 MDHEN and CDR2 SYDVKM. The V end was cut by 5 bases, the J end by 3 bases, with 10 bases between. This CDR3 region has 14 residues. The CDR3 loop is CASSPGTDTGELFF. CDR3 bases: TGTGCCAGCAGTCCTGGGACTGACACCGGGGAGCTGTTTTTT.

The chain is built from TRBV9 and TRBJ2-7; TRBD1 matches 7 bases. Germline trimming cut 4 bases from V and 2 bases from J; bases unmatched to any gene: 12. Germline V gene lookup returns CDR1 SGDLS and CDR2 YYNGEE. The CDR3 is 16 amino acids. In DNA form, the CDR3 reads TGTGCCAGCAGCTCCACCGGGACAGCCTATACCTACGAGCAGTACTTC. It specifies CASSSTGTAYTYEQYF.

The chain has TRBV10-3 and TRBJ1-2; D gene ambiguous. Trimming took 0 bases from V and 7 from J, leaving 9 bases between them. The CDR3 extends over 13 amino acids. In germline, CDR1 is ENHRY, CDR2 SYGVKD. The CDR3 spells CAISESTRAGYTF. For the CDR3, the DNA is TGTGCCATCAGTGAGTCGACGAGGGCTGGCTACACCTTC.

This clone appeared a single time. The genes are TRBV30 and TRBJ2-1; maybe TRBD2 (5 bases). The CDR3 has 14 residues. Germline assignment: CDR1 GTSNPN and CDR2 SVGIG (reference sequence). V shed 2 bases and J shed 5 bases, with 13 bases lying between them. The CDR3 reads CAWSRLAPNNEQFF. DNA for the CDR3: TGTGCCTGGAGTAGGTTAGCGCCCAACAATGAGCAGTTCTTC.

This chain uses TRBV11-2 with TRBJ2-1; D unresolved. Germline CDR1 is SGHAT and CDR2 is FQNNGV. CDR3 length: 14 residues. Trimming pared 5 bases from V and 6 bases from J, leaving 14 bases between. The CDR3 bases are TGTGCCAGCAGCCAAGCCGGGCCCCTCAATGAGCAGTTCTTC. Translation gives CASSQAGPLNEQFF.

Details on this clone: In the same sample, other DNA sequences code for this CDR3. The chain carries TRBV5-1 and TRBJ1-3; D uncertain. Looked up from germline, CDR1 is SGHRS and CDR2 is YFSETQ. V was trimmed by 1 base and J by 0 bases, leaving 8 bases between them. The CDR3 has 15 amino acids. CDR3 coding DNA: TGCGCCAGCAGCTTGTCTACGAGCTCTGGAAACACCATATATTTT. It yields the protein CASSLSTSSGNTIYF.

The rearrangement uses TRBV11-2 and TRBJ2-7, with 8 bases aligning to TRBD1. The trim removed 4 bases at V and 0 bases at J, leaving 5 bases unmatched. The germline CDR1 and CDR2 sequences are SGHAT and FQNNGV. This CDR3 comprises 15 residues. CDR3 sequence (DNA): TGTGCCAGCAGCTATACAGGGGGTTCCTCCTACGAGCAGTACTTC. Its translation is CASSYTGGSSYEQYF.

This chain joins TRBV5-5 and TRBJ1-3; D is unclear. Germline-derived CDR1 and CDR2 are SGHKS and YYEKEE (reference sequence). The CDR3 contains 15 residues. V was trimmed by 0 bases and J by 0 bases, leaving 7 bases between them. The CDR3 region is CASSLVAASGNTIYF. CDR3 bases: TGTGCCAGCAGCTTGGTGGCAGCCTCTGGAAACACCATATATTTT. Filled out from reference TRBV5-5 and TRBJ1-3, the complete variable domain reads DAGVTQSPTHLIKTRGQQVTLRCSPISGHKSVSWYQQVLGQGPQFIFQYYEKEERGRGNFPDRFSARQFPNYSSELNVNALLLGDSALYLCASSLVAASGNTIYFGEGSWLTVV.

Here the CDR3 DNA reads TGTGCCAGCAGCCCCTCGGCAGCCTCCGGAGAGACCCAGTACTTC. Translation: CASSPSAASGETQYF. This chain links TRBV11-2 with TRBJ2-5; unclear D gene. Germline lookup yields CDR1 SGHAT and CDR2 FQNNGV. With 5 bases removed from V and 4 bases from J, the gap between germline ends came to 17 bases. This CDR3 has 15 residues.

V gene TRBV7-9 combines with J gene TRBJ1-2, with TRBD1 matching over 7 bases. The V and J ends lost 3 bases and 4 bases, in that order; junction bases with no gene match: 8. The length of the CDR3 is 15 residues. Germline V gene data show CDR1 as SEHNR and CDR2 as FQNEAQ (reference sequence). CDR3 bases: TGTGCCAGCAGCTTCCGGGACAGCGGAGTCTATGGCTACACCTTC. Encoded protein: CASSFRDSGVYGYTF.

The rearrangement uses TRBV6-5 and TRBJ2-1, with TRBD2 matching 7 bases. The trim removed 11 bases at V and 15 bases at J, leaving 7 bases unmatched. The germline V gene has CDR1 MNHEY and CDR2 SVGAGI. The CDR3 has 9 residues. The CDR3, as DNA: TGTGCCCATGGGGACTATGGGTTCTTC. This gives the protein CAHGDYGFF.

The chain links TRBV6-5 to TRBJ2-7, with D maybe TRBD2 (6 bases). V dropped 4 bases and J dropped 2 bases, with 15 bases sitting between them. The length of the CDR3 is 15 residues. Germline values: CDR1 MNHEY, CDR2 SVGAGI. CDR3 DNA sequence: TGTGCCAGCAGTTCCCCCGCGGGGCAGACCTACGAGCAGTACTTC. It encodes CASSSPAGQTYEQYF.

The chain combines TRBV11-1 with TRBJ2-4; D tentatively fits TRBD1 or TRBD2 (5 bases each). Germline V lookup: CDR1 SGHAT, CDR2 FQDESV (reference sequence). The CDR3 totals 15 residues. Trimming took off 6 bases at V and 5 bases at J, with 17 bases between the two ends. The CDR3 nucleotides are TGTGCCAGCAGAACCCGTGGGGGTATAGAAAACATTCAGTACTTC. This encodes CASRTRGGIENIQYF. Supplemented by reference TRBV11-1 and TRBJ2-4, the full variable domain reads EAEVAQSPRYKITEKSQAVAFWCDPISGHATLYWYRQILGQGPELLVQFQDESVVDDSQLPKDRFSAERLKGVDSTLKIQPAELGDSAMYLCASRTRGGIENIQYFGAGTRLSVL.

The V and J genes are TRBV30 and TRBJ1-5; 10 nucleotides line up with TRBD1. The CDR3 runs 16 residues. The germline V gene encodes CDR1 GTSNPN and CDR2 SVGIG (reference sequence). Trimming cost V 5 bases and J 3 bases; bases outside gene matches: 10. The CDR3 here is CAWPGQGRRHNQPQHF. CDR3 bases: TGTGCCTGGCCGGGACAGGGGCGACGGCACAATCAGCCCCAGCATTTT.

In this sample, this clone turned up once. This rearrangement joins TRBV28 to TRBJ2-7; weak D call: TRBD1 (6 bases). Germline loops: CDR1 MDHEN, CDR2 SYDVKM. The germline V and J ends were trimmed by 2 bases and 7 bases, with 18 bases remaining between them. This CDR3 is built from 15 residues. In nucleotides, the CDR3 is TGTGCCAGCAGTTTACTTGCAGGGGTTTCGGGAGAGCAGTACTTC. This codes for CASSLLAGVSGEQYF.

The V call is TRBV7-2, the J call TRBJ1-3; D possibly corresponds to TRBD1 (5 bases). Deletions cut 1 base from V and 6 bases from J, with 13 bases between. Germline V gene data show CDR1 as SGHTA and CDR2 as FQGNSA. CDR3 length equals 15 residues. CDR3 in DNA: TGTGCCAGCAGCTTAGATTCTGGGGCACTAAACACCATATATTTT. This codes for CASSLDSGALNTIYF.

The chain recombines TRBV4-3 with TRBJ2-7; D remains ambiguous. The CDR3 contains 15 residues. Per germline, CDR1 LGHNA and CDR2 YSLEER. Trimming stripped 0 bases from V and 4 bases from J, with 13 bases between. This chain's CDR3 is CASSQDRYGLYEQYF. The CDR3 bases are TGCGCCAGCAGCCAAGATAGGTACGGGCTGTACGAGCAGTACTTC.

The chain carries TRBV25-1 and TRBJ1-2; D might be TRBD1 (6 bases). Germline V gene data show CDR1 as MGHDK and CDR2 as SYGVNS. Trimming stripped 6 bases from V and 1 base from J, with 12 bases between. There are 14 residues in the CDR3. The CDR3 spells CASSGGHSNYGYTF. The CDR3 DNA reads TGTGCCAGCAGCGGGGGACACAGTAACTATGGCTACACCTTC.

The chain links TRBV9 to TRBJ2-5; unclear D gene. V was shortened by 4 bases and J by 5 bases, with 12 bases between the two germline ends. Germline V gene data show CDR1 as SGDLS and CDR2 as YYNGEE. The CDR3 is 13 residues long. In nucleotides, the CDR3 is TGTGCCAGCAGCCCCCTCCCTTCGGAGACCCAGTACTTC. It translates to CASSPLPSETQYF. The full variable domain, rest sourced from reference TRBV9 and TRBJ2-5, is DSGVTQTPKHLITATGQRVTLRCSPRSGDLSVYWYQQSLDQGLQFLIQYYNGEERAKGNILERFSAQQFPDLHSELNLSSLELGDSALYFCASSPLPSETQYFGPGTRLLVL.

The chain joins TRBV29-1 to TRBJ2-5; D ambiguous. Trimming took off 6 bases at V and 1 base at J, with 9 bases between the two ends. This CDR3 region has 12 residues. From germline, CDR1 is SQVTM and CDR2 ANQGSEA. The CDR3 is CSVSSFQETQYF. The CDR3, as DNA: TGCAGCGTCTCATCCTTCCAAGAGACCCAGTACTTC.

This chain connects TRBV5-6 to TRBJ2-5, with a possible D match to TRBD1 (6 bases). The ends were cut back, 2 bases at V and 1 base at J, with 12 bases in the middle. The CDR3 sequence is 15 residues long. Germline V gene lookup returns CDR1 SGHDT and CDR2 YYEEEE. The chain's CDR3 is CASSLTGLGQETQYF. Written as DNA, the CDR3 is TGTGCCAGCAGCTTAACAGGGCTTGGCCAAGAGACCCAGTACTTC.

The J gene is TRBJ1-2, the V gene TRBV19, with 7 bases aligning to TRBD1. The V segment lost 7 bases and the J segment 5 bases; nucleotides outside the gene matches: 10. CDR1 LNHDA and CDR2 SQIVND come from the germline V gene (reference sequence). This CDR3 is built from 14 residues. CDR3 in amino acids: CASTTGETAYGYTF. The CDR3 region has the DNA TGTGCCAGTACCACAGGGGAGACGGCGTATGGCTACACCTTC.